This passage covers 8 T cell receptor beta chains from one sample sequenced in a study of T cell changes during pregnancy in multiple sclerosis. TCRdb's copy holds only in-frame clones and misses some; the assay was immunoSEQ multiplex PCR. The sample shows roughly 89,000 clones, 90% to 95% of them seen only once. This specimen was peripheral blood, taken after pregnancy. These receptors were taken from a female donor in good health, enrolled as a control in a pregnancy study.

This clone has just one count. The chain employs TRBV2 and TRBJ2-1; tentative D call: TRBD2 (6 bases). The CDR3 covers 16 residues. V lost 3 bases, J lost 3 bases, and 15 bases lay in between. Germline V gene lookup returns CDR1 SNHLY and CDR2 FYNNEI. CDR3 protein: CASSEVRDGYYNEQFF. The CDR3 DNA sequence: TGTGCCAGCAGTGAGGTGCGGGACGGATACTACAATGAGCAGTTCTTC.

This chain uses TRBV9 with TRBJ2-7; 7 nucleotides align to TRBD2. Germline-derived CDR1 and CDR2 are SGDLS and YYNGEE. J gave up 2 bases and V 0 bases, and 5 bases lay outside the gene matches. The CDR3 contains 15 residues. The CDR3 protein is CASSVGAGETYEQYF. The CDR3 coding sequence is TGTGCCAGCAGCGTAGGGGCGGGAGAGACCTACGAGCAGTACTTC.

The V call is TRBV12-5, the J call TRBJ2-5; D may be TRBD1 (6 bases). The CDR3 runs 13 residues. Trimming took off 6 bases at V and 4 bases at J, with 12 bases between the two ends. Germline V gene sequence: CDR1 LGHNT, CDR2 FRNRAP. The CDR3 bases are TGTGCTAGTGGCGACAGGCCCGGAGAGACCCAGTACTTC. Translating gives CASGDRPGETQYF.

CDR3 in amino acids: CASSLRMNTGELFF. CDR3 sequence (DNA): TGTGCCAGCAGCTTGAGGATGAACACCGGGGAGCTGTTTTTT. The gene calls are TRBV7-2 and TRBJ2-2; D uncertain. V shed 3 bases and J shed 1 base, with 6 bases lying between them. The CDR3 is 14 residues long. From germline, CDR1 is SGHTA and CDR2 FQGNSA.

This chain uses TRBV5-1 with TRBJ2-5; weak D call: TRBD2 (6 bases). Germline CDR1 and CDR2: SGHRS and YFSETQ. Trimming stripped 3 bases from V and 4 bases from J, with 13 bases between. This CDR3 spans 14 amino acids. CDR3 amino acids: CASSSGTGGETQYF. In nucleotides, the CDR3 is TGCGCCAGCAGCTCCGGGACTGGGGGAGAGACCCAGTACTTC.

This chain uses TRBV2 with TRBJ2-1; TRBD2 might be the D (6 bases). CDR1 and CDR2 from the germline V gene are SNHLY and FYNNEI. Deletions cut 11 bases from V and 7 bases from J, with 15 bases between. The CDR3 is 12 residues long. CDR3 in amino acids: CAGGTLWNEQFF. The CDR3 DNA reads TGTGCCGGCGGGACTCTCTGGAATGAGCAGTTCTTC.

This rearrangement joins TRBV6-6 to TRBJ2-2; the match to TRBD2 covers 11 bases. This CDR3 region has 16 residues. Germline assignment: CDR1 MNHNY and CDR2 SVGAGI (reference sequence). The V segment lost 2 bases and the J segment 5 bases; nucleotides outside the gene matches: 4. This CDR3 is CASSYGLAGSTGELFF. In nucleotides, the CDR3 is TGTGCCAGCAGTTACGGACTAGCGGGTTCTACCGGGGAGCTGTTTTTT.

This sequence joins TRBV5-1 and TRBJ1-3; D is unclear. V lost 4 bases and J 2 bases, leaving 13 bases between the germline ends. CDR3 size: 15 residues. Germline CDR1 and CDR2: SGHRS and YFSETQ. The CDR3 DNA reads TGCGCCAGCAGCCCCGGGATCAATCCTGGAAACACCATATATTTT. It codes for CASSPGINPGNTIYF.